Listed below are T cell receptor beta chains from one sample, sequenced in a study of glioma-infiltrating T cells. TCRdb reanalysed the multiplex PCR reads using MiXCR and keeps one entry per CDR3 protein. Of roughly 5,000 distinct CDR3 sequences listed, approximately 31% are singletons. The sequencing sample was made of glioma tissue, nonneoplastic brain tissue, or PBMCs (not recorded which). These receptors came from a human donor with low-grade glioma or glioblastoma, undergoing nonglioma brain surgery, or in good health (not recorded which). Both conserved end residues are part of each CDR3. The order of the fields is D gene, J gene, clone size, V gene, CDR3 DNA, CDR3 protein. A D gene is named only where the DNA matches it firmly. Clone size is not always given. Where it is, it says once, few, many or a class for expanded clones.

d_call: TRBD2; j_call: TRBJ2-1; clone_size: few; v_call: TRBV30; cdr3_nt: TGTGCCTGGACGCGCGGGGGGGCCGGGGATGAGCAGTTCTTC; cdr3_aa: CAWTRGGAGDEQFF
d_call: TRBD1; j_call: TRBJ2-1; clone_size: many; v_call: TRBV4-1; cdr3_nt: TGCGCCAGCAGCCAAAAACCCGGGACAGGTTACAATGAGCAGTTCTTC; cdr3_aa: CASSQKPGTGYNEQFF
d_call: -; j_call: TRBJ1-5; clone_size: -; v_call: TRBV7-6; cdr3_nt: TGTGCCAGCAGCTTAAGCTATAAGGAGCCCCAGCATTTT; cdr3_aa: CASSLSYKEPQHF
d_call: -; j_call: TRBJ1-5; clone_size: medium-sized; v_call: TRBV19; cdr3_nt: TGTGCCAGTACTAGGGCACCTAGCAATCAGCCCCAGCATTTT; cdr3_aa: CASTRAPSNQPQHF
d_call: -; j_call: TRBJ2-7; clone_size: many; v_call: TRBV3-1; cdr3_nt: TGTGCCAGCAGCCAGGGGAATAGCTACGAGCAGTACTTC; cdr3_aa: CASSQGNSYEQYF
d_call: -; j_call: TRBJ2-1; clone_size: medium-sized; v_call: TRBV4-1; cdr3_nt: TGCGCCAGCAGCCAGGAGGGTCCCCCCCAGGAGTTCTTC; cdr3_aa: CASSQEGPPQEFF
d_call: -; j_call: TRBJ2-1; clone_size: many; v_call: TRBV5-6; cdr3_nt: TGTGCCAGCAGCTTGGTGGGGGATGAGCAGTTCTTC; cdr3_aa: CASSLVGDEQFF
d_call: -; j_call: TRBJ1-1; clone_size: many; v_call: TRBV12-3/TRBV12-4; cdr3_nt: TGTGCCAGCGGGGGTTTAACTGAAGCTTTCTTT; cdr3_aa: CASGGLTEAFF
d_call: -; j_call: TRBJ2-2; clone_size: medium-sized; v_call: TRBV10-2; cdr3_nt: TGCGCCAGCAACGGGCAGCTGAACACCGGGGAGCTGTTTTTT; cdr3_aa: CASNGQLNTGELFF
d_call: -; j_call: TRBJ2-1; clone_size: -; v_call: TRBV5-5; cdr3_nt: TGTGCCAGCAGCCCCCCCGGAACAGGGAGGTACAATGAGCAGTTCTTC; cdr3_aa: CASSPPGTGRYNEQFF
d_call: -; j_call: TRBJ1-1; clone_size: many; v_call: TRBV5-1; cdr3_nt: TGCGCCAGCAGCTTGGGCGGGGGTGACACTCTGAACACTGAAGCTTTCTTT; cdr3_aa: CASSLGGGDTLNTEAFF
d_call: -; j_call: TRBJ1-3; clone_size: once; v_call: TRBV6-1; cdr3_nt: TGTATCAGCAGCCCGGAACGAAACACCATATATTTT; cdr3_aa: CISSPERNTIYF
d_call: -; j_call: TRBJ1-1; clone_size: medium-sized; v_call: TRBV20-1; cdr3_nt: TGCAGTGCACTGGCCGGGGCCGACCGGGCTGAAGCTTTCTTT; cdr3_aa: CSALAGADRAEAFF
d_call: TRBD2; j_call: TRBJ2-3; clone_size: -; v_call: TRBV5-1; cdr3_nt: TGCGCCAGCAGCTTGGGACTAGCGGCAGATACGCAGTATTTT; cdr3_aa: CASSLGLAADTQYF
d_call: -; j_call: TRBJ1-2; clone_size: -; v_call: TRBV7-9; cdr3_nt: TGTGCCAGCAGCTCCCAGGGCTATGGCTACGACTTC; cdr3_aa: CASSSQGYGYDF
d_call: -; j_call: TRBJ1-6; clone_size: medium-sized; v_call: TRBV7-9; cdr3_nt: TGTGCCAGCGCAGAGGGTCTAGATTCACCCCTCCACTTT; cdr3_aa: CASAEGLDSPLHF
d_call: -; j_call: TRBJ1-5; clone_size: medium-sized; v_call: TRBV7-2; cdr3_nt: TGTGCCAGCAGTCGTTTTCTTCAGCCCCAGCATTTT; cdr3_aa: CASSRFLQPQHF
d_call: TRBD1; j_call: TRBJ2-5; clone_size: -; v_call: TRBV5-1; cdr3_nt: TGCGCCAGCAGCCTAGGGACAGGGGGCTTCGGTCAAGAGACCCAGTACTTC; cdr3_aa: CASSLGTGGFGQETQYF
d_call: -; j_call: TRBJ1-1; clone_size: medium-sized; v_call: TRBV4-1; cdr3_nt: TGCGCCAGCAGCCAGTCTGACAGGAACACTGAAGCTTTCTTT; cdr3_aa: CASSQSDRNTEAFF
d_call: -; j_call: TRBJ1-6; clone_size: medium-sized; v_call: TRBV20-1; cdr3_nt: TGCAGTGCTAGAGAAGCCAGGGAGTACAATTCACCCCTCCACTTT; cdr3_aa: CSAREAREYNSPLHF
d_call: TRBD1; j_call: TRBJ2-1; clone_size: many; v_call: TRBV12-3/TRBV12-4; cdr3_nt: TGTGCCAGCACCACGGGACAGCACAATGAGCAGTTCTTC; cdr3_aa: CASTTGQHNEQFF
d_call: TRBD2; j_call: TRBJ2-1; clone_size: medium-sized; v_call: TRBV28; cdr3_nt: TGTGCCAGCAGTCAACTAGCGGGGTTCCACAATGAGCAGTTCTTC; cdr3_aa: CASSQLAGFHNEQFF
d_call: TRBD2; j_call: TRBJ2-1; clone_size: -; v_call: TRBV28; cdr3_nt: TGTGTTAGCAGTCAACTAGCGGGGTTCCACAATGAGCAGTTCTTC; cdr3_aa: CVSSQLAGFHNEQFF
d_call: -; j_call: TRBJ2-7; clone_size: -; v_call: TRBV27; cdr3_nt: TGTGCCAGCAGTCCCACCTTGGACTTCTCGACGGTGGAGCAGTACTTC; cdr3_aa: CASSPTLDFSTVEQYF
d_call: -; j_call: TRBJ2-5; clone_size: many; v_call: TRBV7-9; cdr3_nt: TGTGCCAGCAGCCCCCCCCCCGGGACTCGGGAGGAGACCCAGTACTTC; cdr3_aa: CASSPPPGTREETQYF
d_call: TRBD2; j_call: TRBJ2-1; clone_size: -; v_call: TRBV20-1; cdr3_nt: TGCAGTGGTAGAGGACTAGCGAAGAATGAGCAGTTCTTC; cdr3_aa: CSGRGLAKNEQFF
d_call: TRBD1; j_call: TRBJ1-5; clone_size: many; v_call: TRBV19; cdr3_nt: TGTGCCAGTAGTACCCTGGACAGGGAGGGGACCGATCAGCCCCAGCATTTT; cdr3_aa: CASSTLDREGTDQPQHF
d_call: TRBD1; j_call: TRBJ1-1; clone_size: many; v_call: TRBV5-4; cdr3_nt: TGTGCCAGCAGGTCGACAGGGTATATGAACACTGAAGCTTTCTTT; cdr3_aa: CASRSTGYMNTEAFF
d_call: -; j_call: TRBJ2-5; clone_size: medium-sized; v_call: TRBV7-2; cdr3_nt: TGTGCCAGCAGCTTATTTTGGCCTCAAGAGACCCAGTACTTC; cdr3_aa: CASSLFWPQETQYF
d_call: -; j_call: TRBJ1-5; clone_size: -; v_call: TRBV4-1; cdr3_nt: TGCGCCAGCGGCCAAGATCCAGGGGAGGGTCGGCCCCAGCATTTT; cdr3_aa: CASGQDPGEGRPQHF
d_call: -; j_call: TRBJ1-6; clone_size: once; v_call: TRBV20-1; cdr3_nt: TGCAGTGCTAGAGAAACCAGGGAGTACAATTCACACCTCCACTTT; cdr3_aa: CSARETREYNSHLHF
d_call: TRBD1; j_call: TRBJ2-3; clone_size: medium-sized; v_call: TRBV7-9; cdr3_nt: TGTGCCAGCAGCCGGACAGGGGGCGGATCAGATACGCAGTATTTT; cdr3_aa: CASSRTGGGSDTQYF
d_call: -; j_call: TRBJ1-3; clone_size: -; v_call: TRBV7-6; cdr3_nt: TGTGCCAGCAGCCCCGACAGAGCCTTGGGGAAGACCATATATTTT; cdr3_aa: CASSPDRALGKTIYF
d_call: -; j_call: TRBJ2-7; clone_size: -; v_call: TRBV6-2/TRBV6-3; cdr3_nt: TGTGCCAGCAGTTACTTGGCCACCTACGAGCAGTACTTC; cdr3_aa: CASSYLATYEQYF
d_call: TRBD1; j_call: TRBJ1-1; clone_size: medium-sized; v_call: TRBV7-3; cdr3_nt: TGTGCCAGCAGCACCGGGACAGGGGTAATGAACACTGAAGCTTTCTTT; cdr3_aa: CASSTGTGVMNTEAFF
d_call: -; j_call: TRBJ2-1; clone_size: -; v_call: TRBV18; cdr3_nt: TGTGCCAGCTCACCGGGGGAGGCCTACAATGAGCAGTTCTTC; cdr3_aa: CASSPGEAYNEQFF
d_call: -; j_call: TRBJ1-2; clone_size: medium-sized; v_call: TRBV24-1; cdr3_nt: TGTGCCACCAGTGAGGCATCCGACTATGGCTACACCTTC; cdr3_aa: CATSEASDYGYTF
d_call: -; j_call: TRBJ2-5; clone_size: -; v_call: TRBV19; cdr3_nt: TGTGCCAGTAGTATAAGGGATTTAGAAGAGACCCAGTACTTC; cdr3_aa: CASSIRDLEETQYF
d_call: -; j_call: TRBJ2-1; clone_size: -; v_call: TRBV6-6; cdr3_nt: TGTGCCAGCAGTATCGGGGTATCCTACAATGGGCAGTTCTTC; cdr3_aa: CASSIGVSYNGQFF
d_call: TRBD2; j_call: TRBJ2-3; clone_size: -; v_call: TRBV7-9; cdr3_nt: TGTGCCAGCAGCTCAACAAAGACATTGAGTAGCGGGGGGCCAGTGGATACGCAGTATTTT; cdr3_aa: CASSSTKTLSSGGPVDTQYF
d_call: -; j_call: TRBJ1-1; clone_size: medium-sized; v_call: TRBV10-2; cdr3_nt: TGCGCCAGCAGTGAGATGGAGCGCACTGAAGCTTTCTTT; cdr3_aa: CASSEMERTEAFF
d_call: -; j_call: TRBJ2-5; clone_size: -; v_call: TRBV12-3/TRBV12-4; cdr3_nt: TGTGCCAGCAGTCCCTCCTTGGGGTTTGCGGAGACCCAGTACTTC; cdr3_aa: CASSPSLGFAETQYF
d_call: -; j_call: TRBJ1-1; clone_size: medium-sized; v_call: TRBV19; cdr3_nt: TGTGCCAGTAGTAGCATTGCTAACACTGAAGCTTTCTTT; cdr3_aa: CASSSIANTEAFF
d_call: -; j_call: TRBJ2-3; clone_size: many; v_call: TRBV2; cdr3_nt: TGTGCCAGCACCCAAGCTGAGGGGTTAATGACAGATACGCAGTATTTT; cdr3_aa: CASTQAEGLMTDTQYF
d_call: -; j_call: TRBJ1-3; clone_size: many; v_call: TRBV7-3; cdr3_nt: TGTGCCAGCAGCTTAGCCCCAGGGGCTGGAAACACCATATATTTT; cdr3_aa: CASSLAPGAGNTIYF
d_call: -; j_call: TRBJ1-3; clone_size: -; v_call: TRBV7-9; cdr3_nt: TGTGTTAGCAGCCCAGCGGGGTCTGGAAACACCATATATTTT; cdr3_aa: CVSSPAGSGNTIYF
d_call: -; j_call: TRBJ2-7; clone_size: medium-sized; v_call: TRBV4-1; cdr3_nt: TGCGCCAGCAGCCAAGGGAGGGATGTCGAGCAGTACTTC; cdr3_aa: CASSQGRDVEQYF
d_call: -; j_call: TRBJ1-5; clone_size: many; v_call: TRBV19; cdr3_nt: TGTGCCAGTAGTATAAGCCAGGGAGGGAGCAATCAGCCCCAGCATTTT; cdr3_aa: CASSISQGGSNQPQHF
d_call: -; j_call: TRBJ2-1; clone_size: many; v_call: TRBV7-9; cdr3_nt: TGTGCCAGCAGCCCTGGACCGATTGGGGGCTACAATGAGCAGTTCTTC; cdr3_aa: CASSPGPIGGYNEQFF
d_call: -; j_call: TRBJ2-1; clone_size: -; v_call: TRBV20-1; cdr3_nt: TGCAGTGCTAGAATAGGCTCACGGGGGTACAATGAGCAGCTCTTC; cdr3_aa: CSARIGSRGYNEQLF
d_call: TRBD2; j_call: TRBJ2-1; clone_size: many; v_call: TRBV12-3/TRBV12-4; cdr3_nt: TGTGCCAGCAGTCCACTGTTTAGCGGGGGGCCCTTGAATGAGCAGTTCTTC; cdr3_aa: CASSPLFSGGPLNEQFF
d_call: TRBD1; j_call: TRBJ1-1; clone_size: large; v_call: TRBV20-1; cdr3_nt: TGCAGTGCTTCGGGACAGAGAGCTTTCTTT; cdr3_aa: CSASGQRAFF
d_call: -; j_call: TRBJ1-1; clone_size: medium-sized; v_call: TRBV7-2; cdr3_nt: TGTGCCAGCAGCTTTCGGCCAGACACTGAAGCTTTCTTT; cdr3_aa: CASSFRPDTEAFF
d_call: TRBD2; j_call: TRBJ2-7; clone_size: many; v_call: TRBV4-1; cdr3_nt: TGCGCCAGCAGCCATGTGAGGGCGGGAGTCTCCTACGAGCAGTACTTC; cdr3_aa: CASSHVRAGVSYEQYF
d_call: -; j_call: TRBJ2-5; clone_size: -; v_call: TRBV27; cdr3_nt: TGTGCCAGCAGTTTCTCGGGGGCCCTGGGAGAGACACAGTGCTTC; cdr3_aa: CASSFSGALGETQCF